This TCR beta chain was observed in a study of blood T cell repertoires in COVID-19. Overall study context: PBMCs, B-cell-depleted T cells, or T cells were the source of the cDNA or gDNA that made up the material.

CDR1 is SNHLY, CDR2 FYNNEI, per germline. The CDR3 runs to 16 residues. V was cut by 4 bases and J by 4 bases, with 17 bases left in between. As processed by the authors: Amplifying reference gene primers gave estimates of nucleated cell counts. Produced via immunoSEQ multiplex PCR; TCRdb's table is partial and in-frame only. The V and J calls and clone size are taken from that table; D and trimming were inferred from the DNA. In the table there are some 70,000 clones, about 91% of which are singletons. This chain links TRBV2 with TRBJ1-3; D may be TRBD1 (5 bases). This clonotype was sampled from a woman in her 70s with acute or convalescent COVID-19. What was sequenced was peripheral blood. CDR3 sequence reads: CASSVTDIRRGNTIYF. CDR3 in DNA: TGTGCCAGCAGTGTTACGGACATACGTAGAGGAAACACCATATATTTT.